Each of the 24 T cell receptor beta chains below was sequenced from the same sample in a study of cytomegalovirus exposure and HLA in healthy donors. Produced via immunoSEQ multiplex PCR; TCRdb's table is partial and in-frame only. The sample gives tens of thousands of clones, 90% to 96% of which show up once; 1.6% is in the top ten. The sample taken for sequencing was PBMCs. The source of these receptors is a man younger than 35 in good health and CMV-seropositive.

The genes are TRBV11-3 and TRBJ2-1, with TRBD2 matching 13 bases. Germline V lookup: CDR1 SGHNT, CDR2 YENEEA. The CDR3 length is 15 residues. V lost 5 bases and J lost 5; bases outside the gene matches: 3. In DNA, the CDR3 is TGTGCCAGCAGCAGGACTAGCGGGAGTAACAATGAGCAGTTCTTC. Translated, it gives CASSRTSGSNNEQFF.

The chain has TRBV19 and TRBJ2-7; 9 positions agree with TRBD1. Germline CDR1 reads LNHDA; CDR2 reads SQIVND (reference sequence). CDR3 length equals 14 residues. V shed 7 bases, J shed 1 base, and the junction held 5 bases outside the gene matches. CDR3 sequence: CASKVGTGSYEQYF. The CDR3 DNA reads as TGTGCCAGTAAGGTCGGGACAGGGTCCTACGAGCAGTACTTC.

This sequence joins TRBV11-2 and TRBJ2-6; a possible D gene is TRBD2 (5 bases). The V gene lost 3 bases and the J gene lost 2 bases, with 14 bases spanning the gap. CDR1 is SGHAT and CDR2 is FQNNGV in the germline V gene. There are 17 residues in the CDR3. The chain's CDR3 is CASSFPSMGAGANVLTF. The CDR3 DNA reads TGTGCCAGCAGCTTCCCCTCTATGGGAGCTGGGGCCAACGTCCTGACTTTC.

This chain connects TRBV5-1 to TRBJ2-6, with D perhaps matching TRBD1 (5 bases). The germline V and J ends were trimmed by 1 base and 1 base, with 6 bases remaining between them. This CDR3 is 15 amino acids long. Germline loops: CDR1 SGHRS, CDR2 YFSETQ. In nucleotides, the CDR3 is TGCGCCAGCAGCTTGAGACAGTCTGGGGCCAACGTCCTGACTTTC. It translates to CASSLRQSGANVLTF. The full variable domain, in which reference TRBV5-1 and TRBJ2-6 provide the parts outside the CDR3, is KAGVTQTPRYLIKTRGQQVTLSCSPISGHRSVSWYQQTPGQGLQFLFEYFSETQRNKGNFPGRFSGRQFSNSRSEMNVSTLELGDSALYLCASSLRQSGANVLTFGAGSRLTVL.

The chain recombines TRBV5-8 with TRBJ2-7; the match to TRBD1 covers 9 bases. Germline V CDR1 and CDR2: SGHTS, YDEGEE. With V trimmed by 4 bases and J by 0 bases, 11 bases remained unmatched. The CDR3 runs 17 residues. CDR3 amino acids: CASSNWDRVFHSYEQYF. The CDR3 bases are TGTGCCAGCAGCAATTGGGACAGGGTTTTTCACTCCTACGAGCAGTACTTC.

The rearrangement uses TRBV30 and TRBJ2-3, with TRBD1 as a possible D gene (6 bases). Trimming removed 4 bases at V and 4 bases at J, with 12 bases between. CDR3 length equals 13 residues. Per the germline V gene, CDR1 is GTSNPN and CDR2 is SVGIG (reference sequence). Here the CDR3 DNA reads TGTGCCTGGAAGACTAAGGGGGCAGATACGCAGTATTTT. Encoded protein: CAWKTKGADTQYF.

DNA of the CDR3: TGTGCCATCAGTGAGTCGGGGACAGGAACTAATGAAAAACTGTTTTTT. It specifies CAISESGTGTNEKLFF. This chain joins TRBV10-3 and TRBJ1-4; 8 nucleotides agree with TRBD1. The J segment lost 1 base and the V segment lost 0 bases, leaving 1 base of the junction unmatched. Germline CDR1 and CDR2: ENHRY and SYGVKD. The CDR3 length is 16 residues.

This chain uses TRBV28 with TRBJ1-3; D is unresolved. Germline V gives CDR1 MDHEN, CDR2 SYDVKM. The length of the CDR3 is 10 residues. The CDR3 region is CGASGNTIYF. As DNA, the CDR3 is TGTGGCGCCTCTGGAAACACCATATATTTT. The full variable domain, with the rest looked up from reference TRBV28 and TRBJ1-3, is DVKVTQSSRYLVKRTGEKVFLECVQDMDHENMFWYRQDPGLGLRLIYFSYDVKMKEKGDIPEGYSVSREKKERFSLILESASTNQTSMYLCGASGNTIYFGEGSWLTVV.

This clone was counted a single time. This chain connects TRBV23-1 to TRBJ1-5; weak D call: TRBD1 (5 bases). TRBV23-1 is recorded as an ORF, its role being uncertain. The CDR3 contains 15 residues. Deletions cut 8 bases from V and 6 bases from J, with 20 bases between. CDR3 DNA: TGCGCCAGCGTCCACCAAGGGGAACAGTGTCAGCCCCAGCATTTT. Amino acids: CASVHQGEQCQPQHF.

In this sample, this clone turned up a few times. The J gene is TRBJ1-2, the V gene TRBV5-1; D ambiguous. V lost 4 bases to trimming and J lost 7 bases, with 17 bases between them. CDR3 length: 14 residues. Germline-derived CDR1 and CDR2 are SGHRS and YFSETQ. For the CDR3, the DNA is TGCGCCAGCAGCACCGGGCCGATTGGGAGTGGCTACACCTTC. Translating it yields CASSTGPIGSGYTF.

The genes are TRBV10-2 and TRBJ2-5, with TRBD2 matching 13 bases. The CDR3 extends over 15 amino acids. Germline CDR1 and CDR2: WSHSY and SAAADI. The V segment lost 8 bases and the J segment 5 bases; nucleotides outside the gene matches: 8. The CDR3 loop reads CASGGPGLAGETQYF. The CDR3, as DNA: TGCGCCAGCGGGGGACCGGGACTAGCGGGGGAGACCCAGTACTTC.

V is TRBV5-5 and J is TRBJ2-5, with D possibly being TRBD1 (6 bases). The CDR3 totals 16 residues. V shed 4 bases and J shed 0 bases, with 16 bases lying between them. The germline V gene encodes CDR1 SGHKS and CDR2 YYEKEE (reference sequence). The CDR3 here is CASSPGPGENQETQYF. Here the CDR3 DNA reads TGTGCCAGCAGCCCGGGGCCAGGGGAGAACCAAGAGACCCAGTACTTC.

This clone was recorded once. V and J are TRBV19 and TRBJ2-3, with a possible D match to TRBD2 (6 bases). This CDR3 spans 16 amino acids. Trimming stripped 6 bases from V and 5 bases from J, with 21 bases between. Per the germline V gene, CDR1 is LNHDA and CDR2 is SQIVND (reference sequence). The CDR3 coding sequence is TGTGCCAGTAGGCTATCGTCCCGGGACTTGGGAGATACGCAGTATTTT. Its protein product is CASRLSSRDLGDTQYF.

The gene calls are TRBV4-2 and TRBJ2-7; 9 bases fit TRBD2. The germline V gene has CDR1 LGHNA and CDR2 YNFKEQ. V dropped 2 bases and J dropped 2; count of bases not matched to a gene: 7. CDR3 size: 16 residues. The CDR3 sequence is CASSQSLAGAAYEQYF. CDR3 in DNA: TGTGCCAGCAGCCAATCCTTAGCGGGAGCCGCCTACGAGCAGTACTTC.

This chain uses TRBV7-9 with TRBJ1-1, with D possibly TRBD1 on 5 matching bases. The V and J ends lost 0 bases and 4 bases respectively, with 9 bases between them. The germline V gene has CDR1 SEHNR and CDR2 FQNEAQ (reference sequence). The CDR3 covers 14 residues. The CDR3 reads CASSLAAGGTEAFF. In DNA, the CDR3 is TGTGCCAGCAGCTTAGCCGCCGGGGGCACTGAAGCTTTCTTT.

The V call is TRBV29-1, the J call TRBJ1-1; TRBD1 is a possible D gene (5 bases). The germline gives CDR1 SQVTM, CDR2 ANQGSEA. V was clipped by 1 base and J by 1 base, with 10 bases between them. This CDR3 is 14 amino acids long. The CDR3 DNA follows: TGCAGCGTTGAAGTGGGGGGGGAGAACACTGAAGCTTTCTTT. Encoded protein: CSVEVGGENTEAFF.

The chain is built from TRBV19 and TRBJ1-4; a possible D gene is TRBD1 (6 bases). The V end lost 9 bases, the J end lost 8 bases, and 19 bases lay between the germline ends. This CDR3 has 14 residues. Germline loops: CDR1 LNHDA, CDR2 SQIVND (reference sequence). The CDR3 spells CASNSQGIGEKLFF. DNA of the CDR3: TGTGCCAGCAATTCGCAGGGGATTGGCGAAAAACTGTTTTTT.

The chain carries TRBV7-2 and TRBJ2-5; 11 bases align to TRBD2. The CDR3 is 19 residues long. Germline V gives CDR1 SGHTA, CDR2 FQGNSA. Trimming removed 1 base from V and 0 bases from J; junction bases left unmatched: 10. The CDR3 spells CASSLGLYRGLADQETQYF. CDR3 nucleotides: TGTGCCAGCAGCTTAGGGCTTTATCGGGGACTAGCGGACCAAGAGACCCAGTACTTC.

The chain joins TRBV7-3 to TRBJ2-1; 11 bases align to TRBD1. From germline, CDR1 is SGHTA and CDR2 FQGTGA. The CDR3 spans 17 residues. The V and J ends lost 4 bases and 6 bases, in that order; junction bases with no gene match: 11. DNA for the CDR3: TGTGCCAGCAGCTCGACATCCGGGACAGGGGGAGTCAATGAGCAGTTCTTC. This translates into CASSSTSGTGGVNEQFF. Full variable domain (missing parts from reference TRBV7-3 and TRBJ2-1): GAGVSQTPSNKVTEKGKYVELRCDPISGHTALYWYRQSLGQGPEFLIYFQGTGAADDSGLPNDRFFAVRPEGSVSTLKIQRTERGDSAVYLCASSSTSGTGGVNEQFFGPGTRLTVL.

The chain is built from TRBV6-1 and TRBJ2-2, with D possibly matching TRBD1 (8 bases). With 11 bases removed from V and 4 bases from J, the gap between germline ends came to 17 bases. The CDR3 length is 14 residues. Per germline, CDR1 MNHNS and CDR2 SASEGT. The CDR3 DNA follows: TGTGCCGGGGGAACAGGGGGGGGCACCGGGGAGCTGTTTTTT. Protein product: CAGGTGGGTGELFF.

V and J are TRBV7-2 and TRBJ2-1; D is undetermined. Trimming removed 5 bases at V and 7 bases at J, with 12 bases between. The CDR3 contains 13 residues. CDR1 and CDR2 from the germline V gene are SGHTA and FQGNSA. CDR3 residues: CASSIPLLNEQFF. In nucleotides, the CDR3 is TGTGCCAGCAGCATACCACTCCTTAATGAGCAGTTCTTC.

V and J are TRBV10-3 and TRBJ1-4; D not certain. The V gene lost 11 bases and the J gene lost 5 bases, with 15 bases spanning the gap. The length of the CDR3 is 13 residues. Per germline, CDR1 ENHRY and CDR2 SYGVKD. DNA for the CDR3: TGTGCCTCAGCGGGCGGAGGGAATGAAAAACTGTTTTTT. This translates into CASAGGGNEKLFF.

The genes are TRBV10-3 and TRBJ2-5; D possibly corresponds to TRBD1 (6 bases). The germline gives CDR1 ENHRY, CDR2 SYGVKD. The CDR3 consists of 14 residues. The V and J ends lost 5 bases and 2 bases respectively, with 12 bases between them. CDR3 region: CAISIQGDQETQYF. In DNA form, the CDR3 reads TGTGCCATCAGTATACAGGGAGATCAAGAGACCCAGTACTTC.

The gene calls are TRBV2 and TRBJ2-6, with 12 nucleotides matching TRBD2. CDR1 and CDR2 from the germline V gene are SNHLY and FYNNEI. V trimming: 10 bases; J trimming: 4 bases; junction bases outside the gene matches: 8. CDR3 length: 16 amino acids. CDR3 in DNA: TGTGCCACGATTCTAGCGGGGGGGGAAGGGGCCAACGTCCTGACTTTC. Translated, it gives CATILAGGEGANVLTF. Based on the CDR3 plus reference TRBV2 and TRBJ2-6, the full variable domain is EPEVTQTPSHQVTQMGQEVILRCVPISNHLYFYWYRQILGQKVEFLVSFYNNEISEKSEIFDDQFSVERPDGSNFTLKIRSTKLEDSAMYFCATILAGGEGANVLTFGAGSRLTVL.